This T cell receptor beta chain derives from a study of T cells in Graves' hyperthyroidism and ophthalmopathy. TCR beta CDR3 regions were amplified from RNA transcripts. The primer set for the first-round RT-PCR of the TCR CDR3 was HTBI. TCRdb reprocessed the multiplex PCR reads via MiXCR and lists one record per CDR3 protein. This table holds roughly 380,000 distinct CDR3 sequences, about 13% found once. Germline V gene data show CDR1 as LGHNT and CDR2 as FRNRAP. The CDR3 spans 15 residues. V dropped 2 bases and J dropped 0 bases, with 10 bases sitting between them. Diagnostic decisions used clinical symptoms, serum thyroxine and TRAb, thyroid ultrasound and orbital computed tomography. The source of the PBMCs was around 9 ml of fresh peripheral blood. Whole-study findings and limits: Most expanded thyroid clonotypes above 0.001 also appeared in blood. With a median lead of around 5.9 months before onset, the model predicted ophthalmopathy.

As concerns this clonotype: Its matching antigen is unknown.

The chain couples TRBV12-5 to TRBJ2-5, with D perhaps matching TRBD2 (5 bases). Sequencing was carried out using blood. This TCR derives from a young man with Graves' hyperthyroidism that later progressed to Graves' ophthalmopathy. The CDR3 reads CASGLFPGYQETQYF. For the CDR3, the DNA is TGTGCTAGTGGTTTGTTCCCGGGATACCAAGAGACCCAGTACTTC.